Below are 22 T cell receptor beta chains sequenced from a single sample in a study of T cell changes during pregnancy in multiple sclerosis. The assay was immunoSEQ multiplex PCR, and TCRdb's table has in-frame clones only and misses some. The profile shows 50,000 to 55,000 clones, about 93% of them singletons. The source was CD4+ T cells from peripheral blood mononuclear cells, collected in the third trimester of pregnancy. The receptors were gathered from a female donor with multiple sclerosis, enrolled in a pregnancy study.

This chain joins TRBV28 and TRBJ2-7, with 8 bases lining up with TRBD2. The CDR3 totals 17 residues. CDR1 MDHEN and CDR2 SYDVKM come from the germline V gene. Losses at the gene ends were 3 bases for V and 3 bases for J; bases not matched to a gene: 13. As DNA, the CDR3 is TGTGCCAGCAGTTTCAGGGCAGAGACTAGCGTAATCTACGAGCAGTACTTC. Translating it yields CASSFRAETSVIYEQYF.

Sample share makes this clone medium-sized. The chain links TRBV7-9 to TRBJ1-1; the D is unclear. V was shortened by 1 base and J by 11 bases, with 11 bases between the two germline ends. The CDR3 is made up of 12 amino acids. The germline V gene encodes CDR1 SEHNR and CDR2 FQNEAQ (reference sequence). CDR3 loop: CASSLEWSEAFF. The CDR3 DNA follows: TGTGCCAGCAGCTTAGAGTGGAGTGAGGCTTTCTTT.

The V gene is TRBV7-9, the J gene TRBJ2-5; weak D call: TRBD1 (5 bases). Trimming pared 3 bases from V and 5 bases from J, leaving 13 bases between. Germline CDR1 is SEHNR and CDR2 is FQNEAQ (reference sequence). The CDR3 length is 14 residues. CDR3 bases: TGTGCCAGCAGCTTGACAGTCCAAGTGGAGACCCAGTACTTC. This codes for CASSLTVQVETQYF.

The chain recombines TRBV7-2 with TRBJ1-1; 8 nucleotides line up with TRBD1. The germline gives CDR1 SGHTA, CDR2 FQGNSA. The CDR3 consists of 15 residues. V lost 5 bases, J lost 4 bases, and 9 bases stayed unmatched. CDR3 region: CASSPRDRTGTEAFF. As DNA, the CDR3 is TGTGCCAGCAGCCCAAGGGACAGGACCGGCACTGAAGCTTTCTTT.

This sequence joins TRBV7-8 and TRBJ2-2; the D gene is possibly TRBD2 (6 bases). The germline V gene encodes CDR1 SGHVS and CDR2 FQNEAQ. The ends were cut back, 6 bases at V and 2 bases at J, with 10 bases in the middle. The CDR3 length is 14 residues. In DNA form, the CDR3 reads TGTGCCAGCAGGCGGACTATTAACACCGGGGAGCTGTTTTTT. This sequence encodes CASRRTINTGELFF.

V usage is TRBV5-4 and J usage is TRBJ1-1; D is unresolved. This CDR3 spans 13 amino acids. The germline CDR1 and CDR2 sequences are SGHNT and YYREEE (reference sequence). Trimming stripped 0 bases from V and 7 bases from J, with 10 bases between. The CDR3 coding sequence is TGTGCCAGCAGCTTGGCCGACTTTAATGAAGCTTTCTTT. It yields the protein CASSLADFNEAFF.

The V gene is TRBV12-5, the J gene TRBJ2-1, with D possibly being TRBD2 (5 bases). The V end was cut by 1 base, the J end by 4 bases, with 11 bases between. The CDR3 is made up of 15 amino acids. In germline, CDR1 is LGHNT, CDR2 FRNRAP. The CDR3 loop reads CASGLGSGYYNEQFF. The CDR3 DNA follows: TGTGCTAGTGGTTTGGGGTCGGGATATTACAATGAGCAGTTCTTC.

CDR3: CASSLGAGQGNQPQHF. In DNA, the CDR3 is TGTGCCAGCAGCTTGGGAGCGGGACAGGGGAATCAGCCCCAGCATTTT. The rearrangement uses TRBV5-8 and TRBJ1-5, with 10 bases fitting TRBD1. Germline loops: CDR1 SGHTS, CDR2 YDEGEE. V was pared by 0 bases and J by 4 bases, with 4 bases of the junction left unmatched. CDR3 length equals 16 residues.

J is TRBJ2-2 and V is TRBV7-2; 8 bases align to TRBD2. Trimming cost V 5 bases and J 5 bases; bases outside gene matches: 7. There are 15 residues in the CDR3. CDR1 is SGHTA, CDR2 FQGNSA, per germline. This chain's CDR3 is CASSQRGGRTGELFF. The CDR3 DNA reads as TGTGCCAGCAGCCAACGGGGGGGTAGGACCGGGGAGCTGTTTTTT. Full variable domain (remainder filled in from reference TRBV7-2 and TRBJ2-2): GAGVSQSPSNKVTEKGKDVELRCDPISGHTALYWYRQSLGQGLEFLIYFQGNSAPDKSGLPSDRFSAERTGGSVSTLTIQRTQQEDSAVYLCASSQRGGRTGELFFGEGSRLTVL.

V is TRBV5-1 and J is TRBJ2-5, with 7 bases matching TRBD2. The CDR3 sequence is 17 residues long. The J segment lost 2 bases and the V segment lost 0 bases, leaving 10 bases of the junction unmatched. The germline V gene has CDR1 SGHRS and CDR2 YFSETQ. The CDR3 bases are TGCGCCAGCAGCTTGGGCCCGGGGGGTAGGGGTCAAGAGACCCAGTACTTC. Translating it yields CASSLGPGGRGQETQYF.

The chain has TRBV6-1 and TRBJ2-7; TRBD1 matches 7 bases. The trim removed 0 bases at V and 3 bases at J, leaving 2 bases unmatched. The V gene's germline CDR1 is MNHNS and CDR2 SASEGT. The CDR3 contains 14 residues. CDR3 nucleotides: TGTGCCAGCAGTGAAGCAAACAGGGGCTACGAGCAGTACTTC. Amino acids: CASSEANRGYEQYF.

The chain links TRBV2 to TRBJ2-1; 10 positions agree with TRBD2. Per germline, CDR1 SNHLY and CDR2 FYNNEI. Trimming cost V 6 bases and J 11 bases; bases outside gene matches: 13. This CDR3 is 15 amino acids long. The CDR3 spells CASSESVSSGGKQFF. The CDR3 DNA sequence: TGTGCCAGCAGCGAAAGTGTGTCTAGCGGGGGAAAGCAGTTCTTC.

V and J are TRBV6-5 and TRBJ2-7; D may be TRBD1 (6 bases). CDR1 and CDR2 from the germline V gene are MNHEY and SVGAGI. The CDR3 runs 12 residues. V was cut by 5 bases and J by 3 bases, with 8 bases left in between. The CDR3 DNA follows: TGTGCCAGCAGTCCCAGGGGCTACGAGCAGTACTTC. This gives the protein CASSPRGYEQYF.

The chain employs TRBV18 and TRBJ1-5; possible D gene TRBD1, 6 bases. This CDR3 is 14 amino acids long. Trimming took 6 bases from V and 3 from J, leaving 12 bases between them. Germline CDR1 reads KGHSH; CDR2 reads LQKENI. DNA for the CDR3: TGTGCCAGCTCCCTGGACAGAATCAATCAGCCCCAGCATTTT. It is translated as CASSLDRINQPQHF.

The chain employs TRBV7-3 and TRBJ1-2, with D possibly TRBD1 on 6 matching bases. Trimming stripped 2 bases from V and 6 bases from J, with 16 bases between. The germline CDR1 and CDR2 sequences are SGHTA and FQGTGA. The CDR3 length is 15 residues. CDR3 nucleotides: TGTGCCAGCAGCTTAGGCCCGACAGGTTTTGATGGCTACACCTTC. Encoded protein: CASSLGPTGFDGYTF. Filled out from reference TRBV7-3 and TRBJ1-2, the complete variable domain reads GAGVSQTPSNKVTEKGKYVELRCDPISGHTALYWYRQSLGQGPEFLIYFQGTGAADDSGLPNDRFFAVRPEGSVSTLKIQRTERGDSAVYLCASSLGPTGFDGYTFGSGTRLTVV.

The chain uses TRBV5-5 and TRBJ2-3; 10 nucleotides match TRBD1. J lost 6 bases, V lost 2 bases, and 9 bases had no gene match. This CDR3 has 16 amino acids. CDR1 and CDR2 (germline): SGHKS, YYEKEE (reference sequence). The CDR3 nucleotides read TGTGCCAGCAGCTTTTTACAGGACAGGGGGTTTGATACGCAGTATTTT. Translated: CASSFLQDRGFDTQYF.

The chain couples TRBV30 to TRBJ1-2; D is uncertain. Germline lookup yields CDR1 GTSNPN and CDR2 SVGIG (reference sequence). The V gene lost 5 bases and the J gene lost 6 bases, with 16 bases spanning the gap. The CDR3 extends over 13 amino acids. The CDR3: CAWGHPNSDGYTF. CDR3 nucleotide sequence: TGTGCCTGGGGGCACCCTAATTCGGATGGCTACACCTTC.

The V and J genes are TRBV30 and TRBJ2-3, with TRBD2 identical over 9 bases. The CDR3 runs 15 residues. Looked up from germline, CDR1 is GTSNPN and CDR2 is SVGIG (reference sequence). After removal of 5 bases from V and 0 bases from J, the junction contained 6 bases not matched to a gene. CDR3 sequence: CAWDTLAGSTDTQYF. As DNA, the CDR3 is TGTGCCTGGGACACCCTAGCGGGGAGCACAGATACGCAGTATTTT.

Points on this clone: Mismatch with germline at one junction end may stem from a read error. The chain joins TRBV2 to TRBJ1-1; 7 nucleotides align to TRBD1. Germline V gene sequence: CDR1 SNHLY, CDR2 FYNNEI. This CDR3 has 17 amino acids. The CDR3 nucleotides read TGTGCCAGAAGTGAGGCCGGACAGGTTCGGATGAACACTGAAGCTTTCTTT. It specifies CARSEAGQVRMNTEAFF.

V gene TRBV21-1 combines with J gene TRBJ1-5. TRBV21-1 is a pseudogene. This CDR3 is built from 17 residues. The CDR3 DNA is TGTGCCAGCAGCAAAGTCATGGGGTACGGGGGCAATCAGCCCCAGCATTTT. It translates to CASSKVMGYGGNQPQHF.

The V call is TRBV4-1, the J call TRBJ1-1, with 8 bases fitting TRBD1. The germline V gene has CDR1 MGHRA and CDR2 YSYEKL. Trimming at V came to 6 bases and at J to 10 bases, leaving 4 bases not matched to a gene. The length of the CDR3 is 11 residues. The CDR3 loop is CASRSGQGAFF. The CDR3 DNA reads TGCGCCAGCAGATCAGGACAGGGAGCTTTCTTT.

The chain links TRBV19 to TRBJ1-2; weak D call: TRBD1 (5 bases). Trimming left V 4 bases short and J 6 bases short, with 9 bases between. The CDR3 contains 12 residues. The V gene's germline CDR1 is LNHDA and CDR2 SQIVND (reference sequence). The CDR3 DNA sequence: TGTGCCAGTAGTAGAAACAGGAATGGCTACACCTTC. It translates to CASSRNRNGYTF.